A single sample gave rise to the 27 T cell receptor beta chains below, sequenced in a study of T cells after yellow fever vaccination. TCRdb re-called the 5' RACE reads through MiXCR, storing one row per CDR3 protein. The sample lists hundreds of thousands of distinct CDR3 sequences; over 4% were seen once. Sequenced material: PBMCs, taken 5 days after the yellow fever booster vaccination. The receptors come from a man between 18 and 35 years old who received the YFV17D yellow fever vaccine.

This clonotype was seen many times. The rearrangement links TRBV7-2 to TRBJ2-5, with D hard to call. Trimming removed 2 bases at V and 1 base at J, with 14 bases between. The germline CDR1 and CDR2 sequences are SGHTA and FQGNSA. The CDR3 has 16 residues. In DNA form, the CDR3 reads TGTGCCAGCAGCTTATTAGTGGCGAACCGCCAAGAGACCCAGTACTTC. Translated: CASSLLVANRQETQYF.

The chain couples TRBV30 to TRBJ2-1, with D perhaps TRBD2 (6 bases). Trimming left V 0 bases short and J 4 bases short, with 7 bases between. The CDR3 has 13 amino acids. Germline CDR1 reads GTSNPN; CDR2 reads SVGIG (reference sequence). The CDR3 DNA reads TGTGCCTGGAGTGTACGGGAGTACAATGAGCAGTTCTTC. It specifies CAWSVREYNEQFF. The whole variable domain, remainder taken from reference TRBV30 and TRBJ2-1, is SQTIHQWPATLVQPVGSPLSLECTVEGTSNPNLYWYRQAAGRGLQLLFYSVGIGQISSEVPQNLSASRPQDRQFILSSKKLLLSDSGFYLCAWSVREYNEQFFGPGTRLTVL.

This clonotype came up many times. The V and J genes are TRBV6-5 and TRBJ1-6, with a tentative D call TRBD1 (6 bases). Germline V gene lookup returns CDR1 MNHEY and CDR2 SVGAGI. V shed 7 bases and J shed 3 bases, with 13 bases lying between them. CDR3 length: 15 amino acids. CDR3 loop: CASTPGGYYNSPLHF. As DNA, the CDR3 is TGTGCCAGCACCCCTGGGGGCTACTATAATTCACCCCTCCACTTT.

This clonotype was counted a few times. This sequence joins TRBV5-1 and TRBJ1-1; 8 bases fit TRBD1. V dropped 0 bases and J dropped 3; count of bases not matched to a gene: 4. The CDR3 totals 15 residues. Per germline, CDR1 SGHRS and CDR2 YFSETQ. This CDR3 is CASSLVGQDYTEAFF. The CDR3 nucleotides are TGCGCCAGCAGCTTGGTGGGACAGGATTACACTGAAGCTTTCTTT.

The chain employs TRBV6-6 and TRBJ1-4, with a possible D match to TRBD1 (5 bases). Between the trimmed V and J ends, which lost 6 bases and 9 bases, there was a span of 14 bases. CDR3 length equals 13 residues. CDR1 is MNHNY and CDR2 is SVGAGI in the germline V gene (reference sequence). The CDR3 protein is CASRTRTFKKLFF. CDR3 DNA sequence: TGTGCCAGCAGGACCAGGACATTTAAAAAACTGTTTTTT.

This clonotype was seen a handful of times. The rearrangement uses TRBV5-5 and TRBJ2-2, with 7 bases identical to TRBD2. Per germline, CDR1 SGHKS and CDR2 YYEKEE (reference sequence). J was trimmed by 6 bases and V by 0 bases; bases with no gene match: 5. The CDR3 is made up of 15 amino acids. DNA of the CDR3: TGTGCCAGCAGCTTGGGAACTAGCGAGGCCGGGGAGCTGTTTTTT. This codes for CASSLGTSEAGELFF. Full variable domain (missing parts from reference TRBV5-5 and TRBJ2-2): DAGVTQSPTHLIKTRGQQVTLRCSPISGHKSVSWYQQVLGQGPQFIFQYYEKEERGRGNFPDRFSARQFPNYSSELNVNALLLGDSALYLCASSLGTSEAGELFFGEGSRLTVL.

The rearrangement links TRBV4-2 to TRBJ1-4, with TRBD1 identical over 8 bases. This CDR3 is built from 15 residues. Trimming removed 4 bases from V and 3 bases from J; junction bases left unmatched: 4. Germline CDR1 reads LGHNA; CDR2 reads YNFKEQ. The CDR3 region is CASSRRDRPNEKLFF. In DNA form, the CDR3 reads TGTGCCAGCAGCCGCCGGGACAGGCCTAATGAAAAACTGTTTTTT.

The rearrangement joins TRBV20-1 to TRBJ2-7; TRBD2 agrees at 10 bases. Per germline, CDR1 DFQATT and CDR2 SNEGSKA (reference sequence). V lost 7 bases to trimming and J lost 6 bases; unmatched junction nucleotides: 9. The CDR3 is 13 amino acids. This CDR3 reads CSVSSGGRGEQYV. In nucleotides, the CDR3 is TGCAGTGTTTCTAGCGGGGGACGTGGCGAGCAGTACGTC.

This clonotype was detected only a few times. The V call is TRBV6-5, the J call TRBJ2-7, with 12 bases aligning to TRBD1. Looked up from germline, CDR1 is MNHEY and CDR2 is SVGAGI. The CDR3 is 14 amino acids. Trimming took 6 bases from V and 4 from J; bases not matched to a gene: 4. CDR3 nucleotide sequence: TGTGCCAGCAGGAGGGACAGGGGGCAATACGAGCAGTACGTC. This encodes CASRRDRGQYEQYV.

Ten or more counts support this clonotype. The V and J genes are TRBV25-1 and TRBJ2-5; D may be TRBD1 or TRBD2 (5 bases each). Germline CDR1 MGHDK, CDR2 SYGVNS. CDR3 length: 14 amino acids. V was cut by 1 base and J by 5 bases, with 11 bases left in between. The CDR3 protein is CASSEFGGWETQYF. In nucleotides, the CDR3 is TGTGCCAGCAGTGAATTTGGGGGATGGGAGACCCAGTACTTC.

This clonotype was detected ten times or more. The chain couples TRBV30 to TRBJ1-1, with D unresolved. V lost 4 bases and J 11 bases, leaving 17 bases between the germline ends. Germline values: CDR1 GTSNPN, CDR2 SVGIG (reference sequence). The CDR3 runs to 12 residues. CDR3 protein: CAWTSVAGLAFF. The CDR3 nucleotides read TGTGCCTGGACGAGCGTGGCAGGCTTGGCTTTCTTT.

This clonotype was seen only a few times. The chain combines TRBV7-9 with TRBJ2-1; D is unresolved. The germline V gene has CDR1 SEHNR and CDR2 FQNEAQ (reference sequence). The CDR3 extends over 11 amino acids. Between the trimmed V and J ends, which lost 5 bases and 9 bases, there was a span of 8 bases. CDR3 protein: CASSPSVEQFF. The CDR3 nucleotides are TGTGCCAGCAGCCCGTCAGTTGAGCAGTTCTTC. The full variable domain, its missing parts supplied by reference TRBV7-9 and TRBJ2-1, is DTGVSQNPRHKITKRGQNVTFRCDPISEHNRLYWYRQTLGQGPEFLTYFQNEAQLEKSRLLSDRFSAERPKGSFSTLEIQRTEQGDSAMYLCASSPSVEQFFGPGTRLTVL.

The gene calls are TRBV12-3 or TRBV12-4 and TRBJ1-2, with a possible D match to TRBD1 (5 bases). The CDR3 covers 13 residues. The V end lost 6 bases, the J end lost 4 bases, and 12 bases lay between the germline ends. The CDR3 is CASSSGASYGYTF. The CDR3 nucleotides read TGTGCCAGCAGCTCCGGGGCCTCCTATGGCTACACCTTC.

This clonotype was found a few times. The rearrangement uses TRBV7-8 and TRBJ2-2, with a possible D match to TRBD1 (6 bases). Looked up from germline, CDR1 is SGHVS and CDR2 is FQNEAQ. The CDR3 is 16 amino acids. V lost 5 bases and J 0 bases, leaving 13 bases between the germline ends. This CDR3 reads CASSPFAGANTGELFF. In DNA, the CDR3 is TGTGCCAGCAGCCCCTTCGCAGGGGCGAACACCGGGGAGCTGTTTTTT.

This clonotype was counted at least ten times. The chain has TRBV10-3 and TRBJ2-7, with TRBD2 as a possible D gene (6 bases). Germline V gene data show CDR1 as ENHRY and CDR2 as SYGVKD. Trimming pared 0 bases from V and 1 base from J, leaving 13 bases between. The CDR3 contains 16 residues. As DNA, the CDR3 is TGTGCCATCAGTGAGTCGCGGGGACTTACATCCTACGAGCAGTACTTC. It translates to CAISESRGLTSYEQYF.

The J gene is TRBJ1-1, the V gene TRBV6-5; D not certain. The germline V gene encodes CDR1 MNHEY and CDR2 SVGAGI. This CDR3 contains 14 residues. Trimming stripped 0 bases from V and 8 bases from J, with 13 bases between. The DNA of the CDR3 is TGTGCCAGCAGTTACTCGGCTTCTGGCGGGGAAGCTTTCTTT. Translating it yields CASSYSASGGEAFF.

Only a few counts were recorded for this clonotype. The chain joins TRBV30 to TRBJ2-1, with 7 bases aligning to TRBD2. The junction had 5 bases not matched to a gene; V was cut back by 0 bases and J by 0 bases. The CDR3 covers 16 residues. Germline loops: CDR1 GTSNPN, CDR2 SVGIG (reference sequence). As DNA, the CDR3 is TGTGCCTGGAGTGTACCAGCGGGGCGCTCCTACAATGAGCAGTTCTTC. This translates into CAWSVPAGRSYNEQFF.

J is TRBJ2-3 and V is TRBV3-1; D uncertain. Germline values: CDR1 LGHDT, CDR2 YNNKEL (reference sequence). The CDR3 is 14 residues long. V lost 4 bases to trimming and J lost 6 bases, with 14 bases between them. CDR3 in amino acids: CASSLLFRWDTQYF. The CDR3 DNA follows: TGTGCCAGCAGCCTTCTGTTTCGCTGGGATACGCAGTATTTT.

This clonotype has a handful of counts. The J gene is TRBJ2-3, the V gene TRBV6-5; D gene unclear. Germline-derived CDR1 and CDR2 are MNHEY and SVGAGI. Trimming cost V 4 bases and J 3 bases, with 11 bases left between them. The CDR3 has 14 residues. The CDR3 DNA reads TGTGCCAGCAGTTTATCTATGGGGACAGATACGCAGTATTTT. Protein product: CASSLSMGTDTQYF.

This clonotype came up a few times. This rearrangement joins TRBV20-1 to TRBJ1-1; TRBD1 aligns across 12 bases. This CDR3 is built from 14 residues. Unmatched junction bases numbered 7, after V lost 6 bases and J lost 5 bases. Germline lookup yields CDR1 DFQATT and CDR2 SNEGSKA (reference sequence). In nucleotides, the CDR3 is TGCAGTGCCGAGGGACAGGGGGCGCTTACTGAAGCTTTCTTT. It specifies CSAEGQGALTEAFF.

This clonotype appeared many times. V gene TRBV5-1 combines with J gene TRBJ2-5; D remains unclear. This CDR3 has 14 amino acids. Between the trimmed V and J ends, which lost 0 bases and 0 bases, there was a span of 6 bases. Looked up from germline, CDR1 is SGHRS and CDR2 is YFSETQ. Written as DNA, the CDR3 is TGCGCCAGCAGCTTGGGTACAGACCAAGAGACCCAGTACTTC. Amino acids: CASSLGTDQETQYF.

A few counts support this clonotype. V gene TRBV20-1 combines with J gene TRBJ2-2; 11 positions agree with TRBD2. The junction had 9 bases not matched to a gene; V was cut back by 4 bases and J by 2 bases. The CDR3 has 17 amino acids. Per germline, CDR1 DFQATT and CDR2 SNEGSKA (reference sequence). The CDR3 DNA follows: TGCAGTGCTATAGCCCTAGCGGGGGGCCAAAACACCGGGGAGCTGTTTTTT. Translation: CSAIALAGGQNTGELFF.

The chain is built from TRBV5-1 and TRBJ1-2; weak D call: TRBD1 (5 bases). Germline CDR1 is SGHRS and CDR2 is YFSETQ. The V and J ends lost 4 bases and 3 bases respectively, with 10 bases between them. The length of the CDR3 is 13 residues. DNA of the CDR3: TGCGCCAGCAGCCCAGGGTGGCACTATGGCTACACCTTC. It is translated as CASSPGWHYGYTF.

This chain links TRBV2 with TRBJ1-5, with a tentative D call TRBD1 (5 bases). This CDR3 is 14 amino acids long. Trimming stripped 2 bases from V and 3 bases from J, with 8 bases between. Germline V lookup: CDR1 SNHLY, CDR2 FYNNEI. In nucleotides, the CDR3 is TGTGCCAGCAGTGAAAGGACAACCAATCAGCCCCAGCATTTT. It codes for CASSERTTNQPQHF.

This clonotype was found a few times. The chain couples TRBV28 to TRBJ2-3; D might be TRBD1 (6 bases). There are 15 residues in the CDR3. The V end lost 5 bases, the J end lost 2 bases, and 14 bases lay between the germline ends. Germline V gene sequence: CDR1 MDHEN, CDR2 SYDVKM. The chain's CDR3 is CASSKPGVFTDTQYF. For the CDR3, the DNA is TGTGCCAGCAGTAAGCCAGGGGTCTTCACAGATACGCAGTATTTT.

This clonotype was picked up a small number of times. V is TRBV7-2 and J is TRBJ1-2; D is uncertain. CDR3 length equals 13 residues. Trimming left V 3 bases short and J 2 bases short, with 7 bases between. The germline V gene encodes CDR1 SGHTA and CDR2 FQGNSA. The CDR3, as DNA: TGTGCCAGCAGCTTCTACCTGAACTATGGCTACACCTTC. As protein: CASSFYLNYGYTF.

This clonotype was seen more than once but under ten times. This chain uses TRBV5-1 with TRBJ2-2; TRBD1 matches at 7 bases. Per the germline V gene, CDR1 is SGHRS and CDR2 is YFSETQ. CDR3 length: 16 amino acids. V shed 4 bases and J 0 bases; nucleotides not matched to a gene: 6. The CDR3 region has the DNA TGCGCCAGCAGCCTCTCACAGGGGCCGAACACCGGGGAGCTGTTTTTT. Protein sequence: CASSLSQGPNTGELFF. Based on the CDR3 plus reference TRBV5-1 and TRBJ2-2, the full variable domain is KAGVTQTPRYLIKTRGQQVTLSCSPISGHRSVSWYQQTPGQGLQFLFEYFSETQRNKGNFPGRFSGRQFSNSRSEMNVSTLELGDSALYLCASSLSQGPNTGELFFGEGSRLTVL.